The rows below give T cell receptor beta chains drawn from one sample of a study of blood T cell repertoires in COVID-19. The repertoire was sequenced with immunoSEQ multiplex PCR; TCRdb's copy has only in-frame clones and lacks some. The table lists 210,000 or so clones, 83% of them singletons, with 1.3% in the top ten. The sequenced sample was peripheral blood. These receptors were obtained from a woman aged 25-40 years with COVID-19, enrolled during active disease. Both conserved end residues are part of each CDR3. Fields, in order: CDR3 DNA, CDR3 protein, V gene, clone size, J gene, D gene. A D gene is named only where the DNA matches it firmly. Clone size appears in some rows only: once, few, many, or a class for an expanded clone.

TGTGCCAGCAGTTTGGACAGGAACACTGAAGCTTTCTTT,CASSLDRNTEAFF,TRBV6-5,-,TRBJ1-1,-
TGTGCCAGCAGCCCAAGGGAGAGGGATACGCAGTATTTT,CASSPRERDTQYF,TRBV7-2,once,TRBJ2-3,-
TGTGCCAGCTCACCACCTAACGCACAGGCCTCCTACGAGCAGTACTTC,CASSPPNAQASYEQYF,TRBV18,-,TRBJ2-7,-
TGTGCCAGCAGCCAAGAAATCGGGAGAGCATTCCATCTAGGCTACACCTTC,CASSQEIGRAFHLGYTF,TRBV14,-,TRBJ1-2,-
TGTGCCAGTAGTATAAAAGGGACAGGGGGGTTTCAGCCCCAGCATTTT,CASSIKGTGGFQPQHF,TRBV19,-,TRBJ1-5,TRBD1
TGTGCCAGCAGCTTGGGCGGGGGGAACACCGGGGAGCTGTTTTTT,CASSLGGGNTGELFF,TRBV5-4,-,TRBJ2-2,TRBD2
TGCGCCAGCAGCTCTCTAAACTATGGCTACACCTTC,CASSSLNYGYTF,TRBV5-1,-,TRBJ1-2,-
TGTGCCAGCAGTGTGGAGGGCGGGAGGGCCCACAATGAGCAGTTCTTC,CASSVEGGRAHNEQFF,TRBV2,-,TRBJ2-1,TRBD2
TGTGCCAGCAGTTACGGAGCGGAGGGAGGCGGGGAGCTGTTTTTT,CASSYGAEGGGELFF,TRBV6-5,-,TRBJ2-2,-
TGTGCCAGCTCACCAGGGGAGGGCTACACCTTC,CASSPGEGYTF,TRBV18,-,TRBJ1-2,-
TGTGCCTGGAGTGTGTTCATCGGGGAGCTGTTTTTT,CAWSVFIGELFF,TRBV30,-,TRBJ2-2,-
TGTGCCAGCAGCCCGCCTAGCGGGGTTCAACAAGAGACCCAGTACTTC,CASSPPSGVQQETQYF,TRBV14,-,TRBJ2-5,TRBD2
TGTGCCATCAAAGGAGACAGGGGGGATGAAAAACTGTTTTTT,CAIKGDRGDEKLFF,TRBV10-3,-,TRBJ1-4,TRBD1
TGTGCCAGCAGCCAAGATGGCGGGCAGACTATCAATGAGCAGTTCTTC,CASSQDGGQTINEQFF,TRBV4-2,many,TRBJ2-1,-
TGTGCCAGCAGCTTAGACCCGGCGGGGGTAGACATTCAGTACTTC,CASSLDPAGVDIQYF,TRBV7-2,few,TRBJ2-4,TRBD2
TGTGCCAGCAGTTTATTGTTGAGCTATGGCTACACCTTC,CASSLLLSYGYTF,TRBV12-3/TRBV12-4,-,TRBJ1-2,-
TGTGCCAGCAGTTACTCGAGACAGCGGGGCTCCTACGAGCAGTACTTC,CASSYSRQRGSYEQYF,TRBV6-2/TRBV6-3,-,TRBJ2-7,TRBD2
TGTGCCAGCAGCCAAACTAGCGGGGGGGCCTCAGATACGCAGTATTTT,CASSQTSGGASDTQYF,TRBV3-1/TRBV3-2,few,TRBJ2-3,TRBD2
TGTGCCAGCAGCCGGGGCCCGTCTGCGGGGGAGACCCAGTACTTC,CASSRGPSAGETQYF,TRBV2,-,TRBJ2-5,-
TGCGCCAGCAGCTTCCCAGATAACACCGGGGAGCTGTTTTTT,CASSFPDNTGELFF,TRBV5-1,few,TRBJ2-2,-
TGTGCCAGCAGCTTCTACGGGAGGCAAGAGACCCAGTACTTC,CASSFYGRQETQYF,TRBV5-4,-,TRBJ2-5,TRBD2
TGTGCCAGCAGTTACTCTAGAACAGGGGGATATGGCTACACCTTC,CASSYSRTGGYGYTF,TRBV6-2/TRBV6-3,once,TRBJ1-2,TRBD1
TGTGCCAGTAGCCAGGGCCCCCAGGGGATGAACACTGAAGCTTTCTTT,CASSQGPQGMNTEAFF,TRBV19,-,TRBJ1-1,-
TGTGCCAGCAGTTACGGGGAGAACTACGAGCAGTACTTC,CASSYGENYEQYF,TRBV6-5,-,TRBJ2-7,-
TGTGCCGCGACTAGCCCCTACAATGAGCAGTTCTTC,CAATSPYNEQFF,TRBV30,-,TRBJ2-1,TRBD2
TGTGCCTGGAGTGTGGGGTCTGGGGACAGGTATGGCTACACCTTC,CAWSVGSGDRYGYTF,TRBV30,-,TRBJ1-2,TRBD1